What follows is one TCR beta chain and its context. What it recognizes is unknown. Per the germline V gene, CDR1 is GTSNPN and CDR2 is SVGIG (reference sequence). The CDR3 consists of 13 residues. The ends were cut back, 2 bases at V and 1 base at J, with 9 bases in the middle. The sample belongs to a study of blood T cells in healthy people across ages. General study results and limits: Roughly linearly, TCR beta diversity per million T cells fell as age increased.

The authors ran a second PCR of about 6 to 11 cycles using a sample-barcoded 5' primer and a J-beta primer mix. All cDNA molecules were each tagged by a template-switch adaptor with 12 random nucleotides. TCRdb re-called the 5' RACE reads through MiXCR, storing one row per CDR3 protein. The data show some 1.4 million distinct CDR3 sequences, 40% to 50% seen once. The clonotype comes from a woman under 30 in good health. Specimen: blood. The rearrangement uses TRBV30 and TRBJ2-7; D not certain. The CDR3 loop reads CAWSTPTSYEQYF. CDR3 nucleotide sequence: TGTGCCTGGAGTACCCCTACTTCCTACGAGCAGTACTTC.